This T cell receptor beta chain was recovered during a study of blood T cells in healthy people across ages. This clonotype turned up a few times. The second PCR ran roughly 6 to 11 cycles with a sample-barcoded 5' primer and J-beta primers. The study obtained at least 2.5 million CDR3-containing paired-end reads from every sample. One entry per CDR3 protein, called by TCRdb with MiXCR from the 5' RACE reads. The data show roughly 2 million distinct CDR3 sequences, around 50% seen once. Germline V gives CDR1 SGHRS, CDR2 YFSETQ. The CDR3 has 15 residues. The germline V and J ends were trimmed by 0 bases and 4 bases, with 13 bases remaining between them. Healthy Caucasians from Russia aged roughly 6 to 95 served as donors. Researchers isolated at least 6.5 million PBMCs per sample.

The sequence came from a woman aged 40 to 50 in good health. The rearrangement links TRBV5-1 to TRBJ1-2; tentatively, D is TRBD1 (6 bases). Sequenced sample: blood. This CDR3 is CASSLGDTSRYGYTF. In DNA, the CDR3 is TGCGCCAGCAGCTTGGGGGACACCTCCCGCTATGGCTACACCTTC.